This passage covers 2 T cell receptor beta chains from one sample sequenced in a study of Graves' ophthalmopathy and Graves' hyperthyroidism. Researchers took RNA transcripts and amplified TCR beta CDR3 regions from them. Following a first-round RT-PCR that used HTBI primers, a second-round multiplex PCR was carried out. Using its own MiXCR run on the multiplex PCR reads, TCRdb lists one record per CDR3 protein. Here the sample spans 450,000 or so distinct CDR3 sequences, approximately 14% being singletons. Material for sequencing was blood. The receptors were sampled from a woman aged 25-40 years with Graves' ophthalmopathy.

Ten or more counts support this clonotype. This sequence joins TRBV15 and TRBJ1-1; tentative D call: TRBD1 (6 bases). This CDR3 is built from 13 residues. CDR1 and CDR2 from the germline V gene are LNHNV and YYDKDF (reference sequence). The V gene lost 1 base and the J gene lost 7 bases, with 10 bases spanning the gap. DNA of the CDR3: TGTGCCACCAGCAGAGTGGGGGCAGGTGAAGCTTTCTTT. Protein sequence: CATSRVGAGEAFF. The full variable domain, completed using reference TRBV15 and TRBJ1-1, is DAMVIQNPRYQVTQFGKPVTLSCSQTLNHNVMYWYQQKSSQAPKLLFHYYDKDFNNEADTPDNFQSRRPNTSFCFLDIRSPGLGDTAMYLCATSRVGAGEAFFGQGTRLTVV.

This clonotype was counted many times. This rearrangement joins TRBV6-2 or TRBV6-3 to TRBJ2-2; D is ambiguous. CDR3 length equals 12 residues. Germline V CDR1 and CDR2: MNHEY, SVGEGT. Trimming left V 10 bases short and J 3 bases short, with 9 bases between. CDR3: CATAQDTGELFF. Written as DNA, the CDR3 is TGTGCCACCGCTCAGGACACCGGGGAGCTGTTTTTT.